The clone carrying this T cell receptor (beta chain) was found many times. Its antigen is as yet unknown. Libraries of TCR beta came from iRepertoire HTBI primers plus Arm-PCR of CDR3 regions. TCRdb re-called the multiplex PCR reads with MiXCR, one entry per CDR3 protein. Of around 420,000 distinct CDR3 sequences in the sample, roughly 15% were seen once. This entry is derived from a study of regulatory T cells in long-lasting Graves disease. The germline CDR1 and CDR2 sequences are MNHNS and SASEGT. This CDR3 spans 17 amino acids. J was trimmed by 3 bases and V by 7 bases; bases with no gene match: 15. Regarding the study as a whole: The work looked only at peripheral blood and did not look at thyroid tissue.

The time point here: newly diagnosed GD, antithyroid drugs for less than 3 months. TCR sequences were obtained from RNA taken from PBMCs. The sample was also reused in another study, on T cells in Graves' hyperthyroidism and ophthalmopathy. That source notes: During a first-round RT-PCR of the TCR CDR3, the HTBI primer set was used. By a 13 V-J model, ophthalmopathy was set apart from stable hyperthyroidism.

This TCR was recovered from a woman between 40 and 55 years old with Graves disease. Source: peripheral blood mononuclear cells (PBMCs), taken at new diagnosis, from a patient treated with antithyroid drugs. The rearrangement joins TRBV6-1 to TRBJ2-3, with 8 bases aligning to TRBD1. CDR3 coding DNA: TGTGCCAGCATCCCCATCTCAGGTACAGGGGGGACAGATACGCAGTATTTT. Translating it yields CASIPISGTGGTDTQYF.